The TCR beta chain described here comes from a study of lymphopenia after photon versus proton radiotherapy (dated by TCRdb to the late 2010s). For the study in its entirety: The study compared the immunological effects of photon versus proton radiation therapy in patients with gastrointestinal tumors who developed high-grade lymphopenia. The cohort included about 18 patients with gastrointestinal tumors who developed lymphopenia after receiving either photon or proton therapy. The goal of the study was to characterize the differences between the two radiation modalities in how they affect the immune system. What the authors observed across the whole study: The survival association was examined only in patients who died, and the authors described better survival with proton therapy as a possibility, not as a demonstrated result. After the lymphocyte count nadir, photon-treated repertoires showed oligoclonal expansion, especially of CD8+ Temra cells, which drove the drop in diversity. Across the cohort, an inverse correlation was found between a larger post-nadir drop in TCR diversity and overall survival time among patients who died. Proton-treated patients stayed relatively stable during treatment, while photon-treated patients lost naive T cells and TCR diversity and gained effector/memory populations.

With respect to this clone: The antigen it recognizes is unknown. No qualities accompany the bases; no much larger clone lies one base away.

Library construction relied on the immunoSEQ multiplex PCR assay. T cell repertoires were profiled with deep sequencing of rearranged TCR beta loci together with multiparametric flow cytometry. The clones in this table, taken by TCRdb from immuneACCESS, are in-frame only. Not every clone is retained; where verified, under half of the shortfall comes from an unresolved V gene, and the cause of the rest is unknown. Recorded for this sample are some 25,000 clones; around 90% of them occurred a single time. Around 0.82% of the sample belongs to the ten largest clones. The germline V gene (reference sequence) yields WNHNN for CDR1 and SYGVQD for CDR2. V gives up 3 bases and J gives up 1 base, and the segment between their germline ends measures 10 bases. From its cysteine to its phenylalanine, the CDR3 spans 15 amino acids. This entry keeps only the CDR3 DNA: 45 bases, framed from base 1.

The sequence joins TRBV10-1 to TRBJ2-1, with TRBD2 perhaps the D gene, on 5 matching bases. The receptor comes from a woman aged 45-59 years with cholangiocarcinoma. The sample was peripheral blood, taken from a patient treated with photon-based radiotherapy. The nucleotides are TGCGCCAGCAGTGAAGGCCTAGCATCCTACAATGAGCAGTTCTTC. Translated, it gives CASSEGLASYNEQFF.